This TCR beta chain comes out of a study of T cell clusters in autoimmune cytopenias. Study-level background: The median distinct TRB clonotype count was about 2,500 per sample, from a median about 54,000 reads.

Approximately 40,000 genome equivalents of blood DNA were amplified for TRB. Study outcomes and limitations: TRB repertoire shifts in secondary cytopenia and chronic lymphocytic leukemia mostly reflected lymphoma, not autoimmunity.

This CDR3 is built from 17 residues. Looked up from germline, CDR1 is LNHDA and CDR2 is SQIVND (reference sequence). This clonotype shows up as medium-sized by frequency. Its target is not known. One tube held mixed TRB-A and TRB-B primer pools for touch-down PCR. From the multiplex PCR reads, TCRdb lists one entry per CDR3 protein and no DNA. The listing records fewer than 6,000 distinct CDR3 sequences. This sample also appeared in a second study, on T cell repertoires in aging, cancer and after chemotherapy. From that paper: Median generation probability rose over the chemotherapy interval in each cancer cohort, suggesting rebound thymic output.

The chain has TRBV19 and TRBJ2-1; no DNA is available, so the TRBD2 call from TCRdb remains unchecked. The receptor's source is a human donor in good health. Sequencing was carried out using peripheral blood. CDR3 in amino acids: CASSIASGRPINNEQFF.